Listed here are 12 T cell receptor beta chains from one sample, sequenced in a study of molecular identifiers for immune sequencing clone quantification. Each CDR3 protein gets one entry after TCRdb re-called the PCR reads with MiXCR. Among roughly 55,000 distinct CDR3 sequences listed, just over 35% were seen once. Source material: naive CD8+ T cells from blood, with Jurkat cell RNA spiked in. Indicated subset: FACS-sorted CD8+CD4-CCR7+CD45RA+ naive T cells. The receptors derive from a human donor in good health. Some libraries in this study had Jurkat cell RNA spiked in.

Remarks on this clonotype: Possible read error: a much larger clone is one base away. The chain combines TRBV10-3 with TRBJ1-5; D is possibly TRBD1 (6 bases). V lost 8 bases to trimming and J lost 5 bases, with 13 bases between them. This CDR3 region has 13 residues. CDR1 and CDR2 (germline): ENHRY, SYGVKD. The chain's CDR3 is CAIGWAGDQPQHF. In DNA form, the CDR3 reads TGTGCCATCGGGTGGGCAGGGGATCAGCCCCAGCATTTT.

This clonotype has at least ten counts. The chain is built from TRBV5-6 and TRBJ2-5; D remains ambiguous. The V and J ends lost 0 bases and 2 bases respectively, with 5 bases between them. This CDR3 is built from 13 residues. CDR1 is SGHDT and CDR2 is YYEEEE in the germline V gene. The CDR3 loop is CASSLGQQETQYF. CDR3 nucleotides: TGTGCCAGCAGCTTGGGGCAGCAAGAGACCCAGTACTTC.

The chain joins TRBV4-2 to TRBJ2-7; unclear D gene. Germline lookup yields CDR1 LGHNA and CDR2 YNFKEQ. The CDR3 length is 12 residues. Trimming took 0 bases from V and 3 from J, leaving 3 bases between them. The CDR3 DNA is TGTGCCAGCAGCCAAGACGGCTACGAGCAGTACTTC. The encoded protein is CASSQDGYEQYF.

There are a few counts of this clonotype. This chain uses TRBV4-2 with TRBJ2-7, with D tentatively TRBD1 (6 bases). Trimming took off 0 bases at V and 1 base at J, with 13 bases between the two ends. Germline V gene sequence: CDR1 LGHNA, CDR2 YNFKEQ. This CDR3 has 16 amino acids. CDR3 bases: TGTGCCAGCAGCCAAGATCTCCGCCAGGGGTCCTACGAGCAGTACTTC. Translation gives CASSQDLRQGSYEQYF.

Notes on this clonotype: A much larger clone is a single base away; this may be a read error. This rearrangement joins TRBV15 to TRBJ2-3; D call uncertain. From germline, CDR1 is LNHNV and CDR2 YYDKDF (reference sequence). The CDR3 spans 14 residues. Trimming pared 5 bases from V and 14 bases from J, leaving 23 bases between. CDR3 bases: TGTGCCACCAGCGGGTATCGGGCGTTATCTGGGCTGTATTTT. Amino acid sequence: CATSGYRALSGLYF.

This clonotype was counted a few times. The CDR3 here is CASTGLARTDTQYF. Written as DNA, the CDR3 is TGTGCCAGCACCGGACTAGCTCGCACAGATACGCAGTATTTT. The rearrangement joins TRBV6-1 to TRBJ2-3; 8 bases match TRBD2. Germline CDR1 reads MNHNS; CDR2 reads SASEGT. The CDR3 contains 14 residues. V shed 7 bases, J shed 1 base, and the junction held 4 bases outside the gene matches.

This chain links TRBV19 with TRBJ2-2; 8 positions match TRBD2. This CDR3 is 15 amino acids long. Germline values: CDR1 LNHDA, CDR2 SQIVND (reference sequence). Trimming at V came to 6 bases and at J to 1 base, leaving 4 bases not matched to a gene. The CDR3 region has the DNA TGTGCCAGTAGGTCCGGGGGGGAGAACACCGGGGAGCTGTTTTTT. Its protein is CASRSGGENTGELFF.

This clonotype was recorded at least ten times. The chain has TRBV7-2 and TRBJ2-7; possible D gene TRBD1, 6 bases. Trimming removed 1 base at V and 3 bases at J, with 7 bases between. The CDR3 has 13 residues. Germline V gene data show CDR1 as SGHTA and CDR2 as FQGNSA. The CDR3 region has the DNA TGTGCCAGCAGCTTAGGGACAGTCTACGAGCAGTACTTC. Translation: CASSLGTVYEQYF.

In its sample, this clonotype was seen many times. The genes are TRBV5-4 and TRBJ2-3; D not resolved. The CDR3 runs 13 residues. Germline V lookup: CDR1 SGHNT, CDR2 YYREEE (reference sequence). V was trimmed by 4 bases and J by 4 bases, leaving 10 bases between them. The CDR3 DNA reads as TGTGCCAGCAGCACACGGGTTTCAGATACGCAGTATTTT. Amino acids: CASSTRVSDTQYF.

This clonotype has a count of ten or more. The J gene is TRBJ2-7, the V gene TRBV7-6, with 7 bases fitting TRBD2. The length of the CDR3 is 14 residues. Germline V gives CDR1 SGHVS, CDR2 FNYEAQ. V dropped 5 bases and J dropped 3; count of bases not matched to a gene: 7. CDR3 loop: CASSPTGGSYEQYF. The CDR3 coding sequence is TGTGCCAGCAGCCCAACCGGCGGGAGCTACGAGCAGTACTTC.

A note on this clonotype: No conserved phenylalanine or tryptophan ends this CDR3, so it is likely a read error. The chain uses TRBV10-2 and TRBJ2-3, with 8 bases identical to TRBD1. The CDR3 covers 17 residues. Trimming at V came to 0 bases and at J to 2 bases, leaving 7 bases not matched to a gene. Germline values: CDR1 WSHSY, CDR2 SAAADI. The CDR3 spells CASSESTGVGYTDTQYS. The DNA of the CDR3 is TGCGCCAGCAGTGAGTCGACAGGGGTGGGCTACACAGATACGCAGTATTCC.

A word on this clonotype: A clone one base away is much larger, so this may be a read error. The chain links TRBV20-1 to TRBJ2-7; 7 nucleotides line up with TRBD1. Germline loops: CDR1 DFQATT, CDR2 SNEGSKA (reference sequence). The CDR3 loop spans 11 amino acids. CDR3 sequence: CCATTGKVQYF. In DNA, the CDR3 is TGCTGTGCCACGACAGGGAAGGTGCAGTACTTC.